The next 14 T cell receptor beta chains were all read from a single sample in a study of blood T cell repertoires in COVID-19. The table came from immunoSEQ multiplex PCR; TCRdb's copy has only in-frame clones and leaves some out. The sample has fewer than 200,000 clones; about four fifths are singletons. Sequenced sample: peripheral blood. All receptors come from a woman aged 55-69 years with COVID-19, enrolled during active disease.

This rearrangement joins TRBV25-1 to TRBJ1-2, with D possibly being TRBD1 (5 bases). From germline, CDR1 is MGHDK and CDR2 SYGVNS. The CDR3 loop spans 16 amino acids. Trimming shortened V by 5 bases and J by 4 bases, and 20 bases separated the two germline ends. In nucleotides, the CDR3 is TGTGCCAGCAGTACGCCCAAGACAGCCTTCGGCTATGGCTACACCTTC. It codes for CASSTPKTAFGYGYTF.

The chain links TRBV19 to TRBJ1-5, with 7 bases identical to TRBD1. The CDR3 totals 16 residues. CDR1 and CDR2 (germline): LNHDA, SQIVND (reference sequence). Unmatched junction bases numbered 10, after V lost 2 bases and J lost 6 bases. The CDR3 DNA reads TGTGCCAGTAGTATAAGGGGGCGCGGGGAGAGTCAGCCCCAGCATTTT. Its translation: CASSIRGRGESQPQHF.

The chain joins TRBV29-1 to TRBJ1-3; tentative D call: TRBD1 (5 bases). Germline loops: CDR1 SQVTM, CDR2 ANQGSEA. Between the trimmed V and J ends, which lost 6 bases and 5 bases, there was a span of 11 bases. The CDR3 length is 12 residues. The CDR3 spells CSVSGGRNTIYF. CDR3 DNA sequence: TGCAGCGTGTCCGGGGGTAGAAACACCATATATTTT.

The CDR3 sequence is CASSISGNLDFSGNTIYF. CDR3 bases: TGTGCCAGCAGCATATCCGGGAATCTGGATTTCTCTGGAAACACCATATATTTT. This chain uses TRBV28 with TRBJ1-3; D gene ambiguous. The germline V and J ends were trimmed by 6 bases and 0 bases, with 21 bases remaining between them. Germline assignment: CDR1 MDHEN and CDR2 SYDVKM. This CDR3 comprises 18 residues. Full variable domain (rest looked up from reference TRBV28 and TRBJ1-3): DVKVTQSSRYLVKRTGEKVFLECVQDMDHENMFWYRQDPGLGLRLIYFSYDVKMKEKGDIPEGYSVSREKKERFSLILESASTNQTSMYLCASSISGNLDFSGNTIYFGEGSWLTVV.

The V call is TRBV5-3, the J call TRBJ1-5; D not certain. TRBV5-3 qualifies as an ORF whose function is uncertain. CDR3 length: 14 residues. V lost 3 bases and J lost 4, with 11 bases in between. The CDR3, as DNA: TGTGCCAGAAGCTCAAGAGGTTTAAATCAGCCCCAGCATTTT. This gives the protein CARSSRGLNQPQHF.

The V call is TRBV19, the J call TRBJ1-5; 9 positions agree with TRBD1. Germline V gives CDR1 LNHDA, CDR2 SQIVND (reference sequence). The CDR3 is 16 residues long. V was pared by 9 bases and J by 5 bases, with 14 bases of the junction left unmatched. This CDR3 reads CASINFPGQGDQPQHF. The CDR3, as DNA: TGTGCCAGCATTAACTTCCCGGGACAGGGCGATCAGCCCCAGCATTTT. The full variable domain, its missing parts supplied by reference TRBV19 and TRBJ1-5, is DGGITQSPKYLFRKEGQNVTLSCEQNLNHDAMYWYRQDPGQGLRLIYYSQIVNDFQKGDIAEGYSVSREKKESFPLTVTSAQKNPTAFYLCASINFPGQGDQPQHFGDGTRLSIL.

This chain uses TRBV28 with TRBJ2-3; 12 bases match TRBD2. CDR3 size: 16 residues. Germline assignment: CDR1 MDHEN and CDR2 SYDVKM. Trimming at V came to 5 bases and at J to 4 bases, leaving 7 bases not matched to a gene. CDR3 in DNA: TGTGCCAGCAGTGGACCGGGACTAGCGGGCTCAGATACGCAGTATTTT. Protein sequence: CASSGPGLAGSDTQYF.

The CDR3 sequence is CASSHDSYNEKLFF. The CDR3 DNA is TGTGCCAGCTCACATGACAGTTATAATGAAAAACTGTTTTTT. The chain employs TRBV18 and TRBJ1-4, with D maybe TRBD1 (5 bases). The CDR3 has 14 residues. The V gene lost 4 bases and the J gene lost 4 bases, with 10 bases spanning the gap. CDR1 is KGHSH, CDR2 LQKENI, per germline.

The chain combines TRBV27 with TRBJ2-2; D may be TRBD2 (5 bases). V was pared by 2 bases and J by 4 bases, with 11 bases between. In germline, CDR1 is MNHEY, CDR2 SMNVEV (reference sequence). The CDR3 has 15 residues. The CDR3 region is CASSLKASGTGELFF. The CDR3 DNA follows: TGTGCCAGCAGTTTAAAGGCCAGCGGCACCGGGGAGCTGTTTTTT.

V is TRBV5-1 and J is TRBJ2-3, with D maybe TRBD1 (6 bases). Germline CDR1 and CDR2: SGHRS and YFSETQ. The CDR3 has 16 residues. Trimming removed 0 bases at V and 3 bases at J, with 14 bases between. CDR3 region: CASSLAKGGRTDTQYF. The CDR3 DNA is TGCGCCAGCAGCTTGGCCAAAGGGGGACGAACAGATACGCAGTATTTT.

This CDR3 reads CASSQGDRSNTEAFF. Written as DNA, the CDR3 is TGTGCCAGCAGCCAGGGGGACAGGTCGAACACTGAAGCTTTCTTT. This chain uses TRBV5-8 with TRBJ1-1, with 8 bases lining up with TRBD1. The CDR3 has 15 amino acids. The germline gives CDR1 SGHTS, CDR2 YDEGEE. The ends lost 4 bases at V and 1 base at J; junction bases unmatched: 6.

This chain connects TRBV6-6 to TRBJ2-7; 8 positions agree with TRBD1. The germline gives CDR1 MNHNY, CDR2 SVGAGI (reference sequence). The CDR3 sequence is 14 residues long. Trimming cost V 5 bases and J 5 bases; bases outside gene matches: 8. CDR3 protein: CASSGAIQGDEQYF. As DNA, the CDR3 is TGTGCCAGCAGTGGGGCCATACAGGGGGACGAGCAGTACTTC.

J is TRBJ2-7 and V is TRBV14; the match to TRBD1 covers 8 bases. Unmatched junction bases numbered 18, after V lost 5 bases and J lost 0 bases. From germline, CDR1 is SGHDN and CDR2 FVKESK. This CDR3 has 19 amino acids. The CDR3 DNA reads TGTGCCAGCAGCTTCACTACATCCCGAACAGGGGGTGCCTCCTACGAGCAGTACTTC. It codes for CASSFTTSRTGGASYEQYF.

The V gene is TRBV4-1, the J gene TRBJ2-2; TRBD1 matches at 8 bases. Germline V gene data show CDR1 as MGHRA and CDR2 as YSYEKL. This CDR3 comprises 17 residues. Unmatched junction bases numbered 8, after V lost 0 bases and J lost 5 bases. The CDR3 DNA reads TGCGCCAGCAGCCAAGATTTGTCACAGGGGGGAACCGGGGAGCTGTTTTTT. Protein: CASSQDLSQGGTGELFF.